This entry lists 15 T cell receptor beta chains sequenced from one sample in a study of control samples from healthy donors and cancer patients. Clones were sequenced by immunoSEQ multiplex PCR, and TCRdb holds only the in-frame ones, with some missing. The table includes about 150,000 clones, around 94% detected once. Specimen: PBMCs. The origin of the receptors is a man aged 60 to 75 with colorectal cancer.

The gene calls are TRBV28 and TRBJ2-2; TRBD2 matches at 7 bases. This CDR3 contains 13 residues. V lost 6 bases, J lost 5 bases, and 3 bases stayed unmatched. Germline loops: CDR1 MDHEN, CDR2 SYDVKM. This chain's CDR3 is CASRAGGTGELFF. For the CDR3, the DNA is TGTGCCAGCAGGGCCGGGGGGACCGGGGAGCTGTTTTTT. The complete variable domain, with remaining parts taken from reference TRBV28 and TRBJ2-2, reads DVKVTQSSRYLVKRTGEKVFLECVQDMDHENMFWYRQDPGLGLRLIYFSYDVKMKEKGDIPEGYSVSREKKERFSLILESASTNQTSMYLCASRAGGTGELFFGEGSRLTVL.

The chain uses TRBV3-1 (or the pseudogene TRBV3-2) and TRBJ2-3, with D uncertain. Germline-derived CDR1 and CDR2 are LGHDT and YNNKEL (reference sequence). The CDR3 covers 14 residues. Deletions cut 4 bases from V and 2 bases from J, with 10 bases between. CDR3 DNA sequence: TGTGCCAGCAGCCGAACCGATCACACAGATACGCAGTATTTT. This sequence encodes CASSRTDHTDTQYF.

The chain combines TRBV7-9 with TRBJ2-1; a weak D match, TRBD2 (6 bases). V lost 4 bases and J lost 5, with 15 bases in between. The CDR3 spans 15 residues. Germline V lookup: CDR1 SEHNR, CDR2 FQNEAQ (reference sequence). CDR3: CASSSFGREDNEQFF. The CDR3 DNA reads as TGTGCCAGCAGCTCTTTTGGGCGGGAAGACAATGAGCAGTTCTTC.

This chain links TRBV5-1 with TRBJ1-1; D not certain. Trimming removed 3 bases from V and 1 base from J, with 10 bases in between. The CDR3 runs 14 residues. CDR1 and CDR2 from the germline V gene are SGHRS and YFSETQ. Written as DNA, the CDR3 is TGCGCCAGCAGCTGGGAGGCGGCGAACACTGAAGCTTTCTTT. This codes for CASSWEAANTEAFF.

The chain uses TRBV7-9 and TRBJ1-2, with 9 bases that match TRBD1. Germline V gene sequence: CDR1 SEHNR, CDR2 FQNEAQ (reference sequence). This CDR3 region has 13 residues. Losses at the gene ends were 6 bases for V and 8 bases for J; bases not matched to a gene: 7. CDR3 sequence (DNA): TGTGCCAGCAGTCGGACAGGGGATAACGGCTACACCTTC. Translating gives CASSRTGDNGYTF. Full variable domain (rest looked up from reference TRBV7-9 and TRBJ1-2): DTGVSQNPRHKITKRGQNVTFRCDPISEHNRLYWYRQTLGQGPEFLTYFQNEAQLEKSRLLSDRFSAERPKGSFSTLEIQRTEQGDSAMYLCASSRTGDNGYTFGSGTRLTVV.

The DNA for the CDR3 is TGTGCCAGCAGCTTAGGAGGACAGAACCAAGAGACCCAGTACTTC. It encodes CASSLGGQNQETQYF. V usage is TRBV7-9 and J usage is TRBJ2-5, with D maybe TRBD1 (6 bases). CDR3 length equals 15 residues. Trimming shortened V by 1 base and J by 0 bases, and 9 bases separated the two germline ends. Germline CDR1 SEHNR, CDR2 FQNEAQ (reference sequence).

In the case of this clone: The sample has other DNA sequences that encode this CDR3 too. The chain uses TRBV9 and TRBJ2-3, with D hard to call. Trimming removed 0 bases at V and 3 bases at J, with 5 bases between. The CDR3 length is 13 residues. The germline gives CDR1 SGDLS, CDR2 YYNGEE. CDR3 sequence reads: CASSVVGTDTQYF. In DNA form, the CDR3 reads TGTGCCAGCAGCGTAGTCGGTACAGATACGCAGTATTTT.

J is TRBJ1-6 and V is TRBV10-1, with unresolved D. V dropped 0 bases and J dropped 7 bases, with 4 bases sitting between them. There are 13 residues in the CDR3. Per germline, CDR1 WNHNN and CDR2 SYGVQD (reference sequence). The CDR3 DNA sequence: TGCGCCAGCAGTGAGTCAGGAAATTCACCCCTCCACTTT. Amino acid sequence: CASSESGNSPLHF.

The chain couples TRBV19 to TRBJ1-5; 9 positions match TRBD1. V trimming: 7 bases; J trimming: 4 bases; junction bases outside the gene matches: 5. The CDR3 length is 14 residues. The germline CDR1 and CDR2 sequences are LNHDA and SQIVND (reference sequence). This CDR3 is CASTRDRENQPQHF. CDR3 coding DNA: TGTGCCAGTACCAGGGACAGGGAAAATCAGCCCCAGCATTTT. The whole variable domain, filled in from reference TRBV19 and TRBJ1-5, reads DGGITQSPKYLFRKEGQNVTLSCEQNLNHDAMYWYRQDPGQGLRLIYYSQIVNDFQKGDIAEGYSVSREKKESFPLTVTSAQKNPTAFYLCASTRDRENQPQHFGDGTRLSIL.

This sequence joins TRBV30 and TRBJ2-7, with 7 bases matching TRBD2. V shed 4 bases, J shed 5 bases, and the junction held 14 bases outside the gene matches. Germline values: CDR1 GTSNPN, CDR2 SVGIG (reference sequence). This CDR3 has 15 residues. CDR3 sequence reads: CAWTHLGGGYDEQYF. The CDR3 region has the DNA TGTGCCTGGACCCACCTAGGCGGGGGTTACGACGAGCAGTACTTC. Filled out from reference TRBV30 and TRBJ2-7, the complete variable domain reads SQTIHQWPATLVQPVGSPLSLECTVEGTSNPNLYWYRQAAGRGLQLLFYSVGIGQISSEVPQNLSASRPQDRQFILSSKKLLLSDSGFYLCAWTHLGGGYDEQYFGPGTRLTVT.

This clone was seen a single time. This chain joins TRBV11-2 and TRBJ2-7; a possible D gene is TRBD1 (6 bases). V was clipped by 5 bases and J by 2 bases, with 16 bases between them. Germline CDR1 SGHAT, CDR2 FQNNGV. The CDR3 loop spans 15 amino acids. CDR3 amino acids: CASSLGTSTAYEQYF. DNA for the CDR3: TGTGCCAGCAGCCTCGGGACATCGACTGCCTACGAGCAGTACTTC. The full variable domain, in which reference TRBV11-2 and TRBJ2-7 provide the parts outside the CDR3, is EAGVAQSPRYKIIEKRQSVAFWCNPISGHATLYWYQQILGQGPKLLIQFQNNGVVDDSQLPKDRFSAERLKGVDSTLKIQPAKLEDSAVYLCASSLGTSTAYEQYFGPGTRLTVT.

The chain combines TRBV7-2 with TRBJ2-5; D unresolved. The ends were cut back, 1 base at V and 4 bases at J, with 10 bases in the middle. CDR3 length: 14 residues. Germline CDR1 and CDR2: SGHTA and FQGNSA. The CDR3 here is CASSLVGPPETQYF. The CDR3 DNA reads as TGTGCCAGCAGCTTAGTCGGGCCCCCAGAGACCCAGTACTTC. Looking up the rest from reference TRBV7-2 and TRBJ2-5 gives the full variable domain: GAGVSQSPSNKVTEKGKDVELRCDPISGHTALYWYRQSLGQGLEFLIYFQGNSAPDKSGLPSDRFSAERTGGSVSTLTIQRTQQEDSAVYLCASSLVGPPETQYFGPGTRLLVL.

This chain connects TRBV12-3 or TRBV12-4 to TRBJ1-2; no clear D gene. There are 13 residues in the CDR3. The V and J ends lost 6 bases and 8 bases respectively, with 16 bases between them. CDR3 protein: CASSQDRSRGYTF. The DNA for the CDR3 is TGTGCCAGCAGCCAGGACCGATCTAGGGGCTACACCTTC.

The chain joins TRBV9 to TRBJ2-2; D gene ambiguous. This CDR3 comprises 15 residues. From germline, CDR1 is SGDLS and CDR2 YYNGEE. Deletions cut 4 bases from V and 0 bases from J, with 10 bases between. CDR3 nucleotides: TGTGCCAGCAGCCCACTGATGCCGAACACCGGGGAGCTGTTTTTT. Translation gives CASSPLMPNTGELFF.

This CDR3 reads CASSSGQGNQPQHF. CDR3 coding DNA: TGTGCCAGCAGTTCCGGACAGGGGAATCAGCCCCAGCATTTT. This chain connects TRBV6-6 to TRBJ1-5; TRBD1 agrees at 9 bases. Trimming cost V 4 bases and J 4 bases; bases outside gene matches: 2. CDR1 is MNHNY and CDR2 is SVGAGI in the germline V gene (reference sequence). The CDR3 consists of 14 residues.